One T cell receptor (beta chain) is described in this entry. In TCRdb, the reads were re-called with MiXCR into one record per CDR3 protein. The sample holds about 300,000 distinct CDR3 sequences; roughly 25% are singletons and the top ten take roughly 14%. V shed 5 bases and J 2 bases; nucleotides not matched to a gene: 4. The CDR3 is 14 amino acids. The germline V gene has CDR1 SGHTA and CDR2 FQGNSA. This sample was taken from a study of T cell repertoires in cytomegalovirus infection. The sequence came from a human donor in good health (CMV status not recorded). Some clones in this sample may be carry-over from other donors' samples. This chain joins TRBV7-2 and TRBJ2-3; 7 bases align to TRBD2. The specimen sequenced was PBMCs. Here the CDR3 DNA reads TGTGCCAGCAGCCCCTGGGACTACACAGATACGCAGTATTTT. Translation gives CASSPWDYTDTQYF. Looking up the rest from reference TRBV7-2 and TRBJ2-3 gives the full variable domain: GAGVSQSPSNKVTEKGKDVELRCDPISGHTALYWYRQSLGQGLEFLIYFQGNSAPDKSGLPSDRFSAERTGGSVSTLTIQRTQQEDSAVYLCASSPWDYTDTQYFGPGTRLTVL.